This section outlines one T cell receptor (beta chain) sequence together with its context. Its antigen is still unknown. One end of the junction is discordant with germline, which a read error may explain. The CDR3 runs 15 residues from the cysteine to the phenylalanine. The DNA shown is the 45-base CDR3, in frame from base 1. Reading the germline V gene (reference sequence) gives CDR1 WNHNN and CDR2 SYGVQD. These data come from a study of blood T cells in healthy people across ages (dated by TCRdb to the mid-2010s). Regarding the study in general: Template switching captured roughly one uniquely barcoded TCR beta cDNA molecule per two T cells in model experiments. For two donors (one aged 18 to 29 and one aged 80 or older), the study analyzed two additional independent replicas of 1 million unique cDNA reads from the same blood draw. To avoid experimental bias, donors of different ages were randomly spread across the sequencing lanes. Four age groups were formed from the donors: young (average roughly 15 years), middle-aged (less than 40), aged (more than 55) and long-lived (approximately 78). Age-related changes in TCR beta repertoire diversity were measured in the study by deep sequencing normalized with unique cDNA molecular identifiers. Summary of the overall study and its limitations: The long-lived group showed more naive CD4+ T cells, fewer expanded clones and increased TCR diversity than the aged group, suggesting age selection. Donor CMV infection status was unknown, potentially confounding age-related changes in expanded clonotypes. Observed TCR beta diversity per million T cells fell roughly linearly with age, and a significant reduction was already apparent by age around 40. Because profiling used bulk unsorted PBMCs, naive and antigen-experienced compartments could not be compared conclusively. Estimates of total diversity from one million sequenced T cells were regarded as lower bounds and underestimates. There was a strong correlation between observed TCR beta diversity and the percentage of naive T cells measured by flow cytometry.

The method was 5' RACE. This sample was sequenced with an Illumina HiSeq 2500. A second PCR of roughly 7 to 12 cycles was performed with a sample-barcoded 5' primer and a J-beta primer mix. A template-switch 5' adaptor carrying 12 random nucleotides introduced a unique molecular identifier onto each TCR beta cDNA molecule. Each sample yielded at least 3 million CDR3-containing paired-end reads. First-strand cDNA synthesis was performed from all RNA using the Mint cDNA synthesis kit, with priming by a TRBC-specific oligonucleotide. After uracil-DNA glycosylase treatment, a first 18-cycle PCR used universal primers M1SS and BC2_uni_R on all cDNA. The authors processed their data as follows. Each sample was normalized by randomly selecting 1 million high-quality reads, each carrying a distinct molecular identifier. Reads sharing molecular identifiers were discarded rather than binned into consensus sequences. MiTCR, run with a Q25 quality threshold and the strictest error-elimination algorithm, handled CDR3 identification, clonotype clustering and error correction. A nonparametric unseen species model with Euler transformation was used to estimate lower-bound total TCR beta diversity. In TCRdb, the public reads were trimmed at Q25 with fastp and aligned with MiXCR, with productive beta chains retained. Rows merge per CDR3 protein into single entries with the most common DNA and genes. TCRdb, not the original authors, processed these V and J calls. The sample table lists about 1,800,000 distinct CDR3 sequences, roughly 28% of them with a count of one. The ten largest clones represent 7.7% of the sample.

Systemically healthy Caucasian individuals from Russia, 35 to 50 in total and aged roughly 6 to 100 years, were included as donors. Approximately 9.3 milliliters of peripheral blood were drawn from each donor into EDTA-treated Vacutainer tubes. Ficoll-Paque density-gradient centrifugation was used to isolate PBMCs, with at least 6 million per sample. Total RNA, at least 5 micrograms per sample, was extracted from PBMCs with Trizol reagent. For every donor, flow cytometry on a PBMC aliquot measured the percentage of naive CD45RAhigh/CD27high T cells. This clonotype was sampled from a woman aged 25 to 39 in good health. Sequenced sample: blood. The chain uses TRBV10-1 and TRBJ2-1, with 8 middle bases fitting TRBD2. The DNA is as follows: TGCGCCGGCAGTGAAGGTAGCGGGGTTTACAATGAGCAGTTCTTC. This yields the protein CAGSEGSGVYNEQFF.